This T cell receptor beta chain appears in the sequencing data of a study of memory CD4+ T cells and cytomegalovirus serostatus. Study conclusions and caveats: CD4+ memory repertoires contained about 40% of the roughly 160 reported CMV TCRbeta sequences. The CMV-associated TCR signature appears largely within the CD4+ memory repertoire.

Germline CDR1 is SGHVS and CDR2 is FNYEAQ. The length of the CDR3 is 17 residues. The ends lost 2 bases at V and 4 bases at J; junction bases unmatched: 12. Remarks on this clone: What it binds is unknown.

In the study's own analysis: After removing out-of-frame reads, 2,204,828 distinct TCRbeta sequences remained. Some clones are missing from TCRdb's copy, which holds only in-frame ones; the method was immunoSEQ multiplex PCR. V, J and clone size reflect that table, while D and trimming were determined from the DNA. Of tens of thousands of clones in the sample, approximately 78% were seen once. The sort gate was single viable CD3+CD4+CD8-CD45RO+ cells for memory CD4+ T cells. CD4+ T cells were isolated by positive magnetic selection. This TCR came from an adult in good health and CMV-seronegative. The V gene is TRBV7-6, the J gene TRBJ2-7; 9 bases agree with TRBD1. The sequencing input was memory CD4+ T cells from blood. As DNA, the CDR3 is TGTGCCAGCAGCTTACGGGCTGGGACAGGGTTATTGTACGAGCAGTACTTC. It is translated as CASSLRAGTGLLYEQYF.